Only a few counts were recorded for the clone carrying this T cell receptor beta chain. Its specificity is unknown. Genes here carry mouse names. The observed sequence ends 4 residues before the CDR3 terminus, with the missing tail filled in from the germline J gene. The V segment lost 1 base and the J segment 0 bases; nucleotides outside the gene matches: 4. CDR3 length: 16 amino acids. Germline V gives CDR1 NSQYPW, CDR2 LRSPGD (reference sequence). Extraction and reverse transcription of RNA yielded cDNA as the sequencing template. TCRdb's table, derived via immunoSEQ multiplex PCR, lists solely in-frame clones and lacks some. The sample shows roughly 110,000 clones, no singletons; the ten largest hold about 19%. The data were taken from a study of CD8+ T cells in alopecia areata. Study in general: Recipient mice, approximately 7-10-week-old female C3H/HeJ animals, received skin from roughly 6-13-month-old C3H/HeJ graft donors with spontaneous alopecia.

Study-wide findings and caveats: Among patients, TCR sharing was less clear than in mice, a difference possibly due in part to HLA diversity in the patient population. In scalp samples, resident alphabeta T cells of normal skin are also sequenced. Alopecia totalis/universalis scalp especially showed more expanded CD8+ clones than normal scalp.

Sample: lesional skin. This TCR derives from a C3H/HeJ mouse with alopecia areata. This mouse strain has H2-k as its MHC haplotype. This chain links TRBV1 with TRBJ2-3; 7 bases line up with TRBD2. CDR3 DNA (partial): TGCACCTGCAGTGCAGCGACTGGGCCTAGTGCAGAA. Residues: CTCSAATGPSAE. The entire CDR3 protein is CTCSAATGPSAETLYF.